This is a list of T cell receptor beta chains from one sample in a study of T-cell reconstitution after alpha-beta-depleted transplantation in children. TCRdb used MiXCR to reprocess the PCR reads, holding one entry per CDR3 protein. The sample contains approximately 82,000 distinct CDR3 sequences, less than 20% of which appear only once. The specimen comprised PBMCs, mostly from graft donor cells, sampled 360 days after TCRalphabeta/CD19-depleted stem cell transplant. The receptors come from a male patient between 2 and 15 years old who had a stem cell transplant for acute lymphoblastic leukemia, so the T cells may come from the graft donor. Each CDR3 is given with its conserved first and last residue. Fields, in order: V gene, clone size, D gene, J gene, CDR3 protein, CDR3 DNA. D genes are given only for firm matches. A row's size may be missing; if present it is once, few, many or a size class.

v_call: TRBV7-9; clone_size: many; d_call: .; j_call: TRBJ2-1; cdr3_aa: CASNQDYSNEQFF; cdr3_nt: TGTGCCAGCAACCAGGACTATTCCAATGAGCAGTTCTTC
v_call: TRBV7-9; clone_size: .; d_call: TRBD1; j_call: TRBJ2-5; cdr3_aa: CASGTVNQETQYF; cdr3_nt: TGTGCCAGCGGGACAGTTAACCAAGAGACCCAGTACTTC
v_call: TRBV10-3; clone_size: .; d_call: TRBD1; j_call: TRBJ2-7; cdr3_aa: CAISDWTGADYEQYF; cdr3_nt: TGTGCCATCAGTGATTGGACAGGGGCCGACTACGAGCAGTACTTC
v_call: TRBV6-1; clone_size: .; d_call: .; j_call: TRBJ2-6; cdr3_aa: CASSPRGAGANVLTF; cdr3_nt: TGTGCCAGCAGTCCCAGGGGAGCAGGGGCCAACGTCCTGACTTTC
v_call: TRBV29-1; clone_size: few; d_call: .; j_call: TRBJ2-7; cdr3_aa: CSVVRGNYEQYF; cdr3_nt: TGCAGCGTTGTCCGGGGTAACTACGAGCAGTACTTC
v_call: TRBV12-3/TRBV12-4; clone_size: few; d_call: .; j_call: TRBJ2-2; cdr3_aa: CASSPGQAGELFF; cdr3_nt: TGTGCCAGCAGTCCAGGCCAAGCCGGGGAGCTGTTTTTT
v_call: TRBV5-1; clone_size: few; d_call: TRBD1; j_call: TRBJ1-5; cdr3_aa: CASADREGQPQHF; cdr3_nt: TGCGCCAGCGCAGACAGGGAAGGTCAGCCCCAGCATTTT
v_call: TRBV7-9; clone_size: .; d_call: TRBD1; j_call: TRBJ2-3; cdr3_aa: CASVRDRGSRFGQYF; cdr3_nt: TGTGCCAGCGTAAGGGACAGAGGATCCAGGTTCGGGCAGTATTTT
v_call: TRBV5-1; clone_size: .; d_call: TRBD1; j_call: TRBJ2-7; cdr3_aa: CASSLRTGTYEQYF; cdr3_nt: TGCGCCAGCAGCCTTAGGACAGGGACCTACGAGCAGTACTTC
v_call: TRBV12-3/TRBV12-4; clone_size: .; d_call: .; j_call: TRBJ2-2; cdr3_aa: CASSLTGWTGELFF; cdr3_nt: TGTGCCAGCAGTTTAACAGGGTGGACCGGGGAGCTGTTTTTT
v_call: TRBV7-6; clone_size: few; d_call: .; j_call: TRBJ2-2; cdr3_aa: CASSLVPRTGELFF; cdr3_nt: TGTGCCAGCAGCTTAGTCCCCCGGACCGGGGAGCTGTTTTTT
v_call: TRBV20-1; clone_size: few; d_call: TRBD2; j_call: TRBJ2-1; cdr3_aa: CSASIEEYGLAGAGEQFF; cdr3_nt: TGCAGTGCTAGTATAGAAGAGTACGGACTAGCGGGAGCGGGTGAGCAGTTCTTC
v_call: TRBV6-5; clone_size: few; d_call: .; j_call: TRBJ2-5; cdr3_aa: CASSYSATGIQETQYF; cdr3_nt: TGTGCCAGCAGTTACTCGGCTACAGGGATTCAAGAGACCCAGTACTTC
v_call: TRBV10-3; clone_size: .; d_call: TRBD1; j_call: TRBJ2-1; cdr3_aa: CAAMGQYNEQFF; cdr3_nt: TGTGCCGCTATGGGACAGTACAATGAGCAGTTCTTC
v_call: TRBV20-1; clone_size: few; d_call: TRBD1; j_call: TRBJ1-5; cdr3_aa: CSARQGGNHQPQHF; cdr3_nt: TGCAGTGCGCGACAGGGAGGAAATCATCAGCCCCAGCATTTT
v_call: TRBV12-3/TRBV12-4; clone_size: many; d_call: .; j_call: TRBJ2-5; cdr3_aa: CASSLKTVGETQYF; cdr3_nt: TGTGCCAGCAGTTTGAAAACGGTAGGAGAGACCCAGTACTTC
v_call: TRBV5-1; clone_size: .; d_call: .; j_call: TRBJ2-1; cdr3_aa: CASSLVTTRAYNEQFF; cdr3_nt: TGCGCCAGCAGCTTGGTTACGACTAGGGCCTACAATGAGCAGTTCTTC
v_call: TRBV3-1; clone_size: few; d_call: TRBD1; j_call: TRBJ1-1; cdr3_aa: CASSPTGARAFF; cdr3_nt: TGTGCCAGCAGCCCCACAGGGGCTCGTGCTTTCTTT
v_call: TRBV18; clone_size: many; d_call: .; j_call: TRBJ2-7; cdr3_aa: CASSLIARSYEQYF; cdr3_nt: TGTGCCAGCTCACTTATAGCGCGGTCCTACGAGCAGTACTTC
v_call: TRBV4-1; clone_size: few; d_call: .; j_call: TRBJ2-2; cdr3_aa: CASSQRGSGTGELFF; cdr3_nt: TGCGCCAGCAGCCAAAGGGGGTCAGGCACCGGGGAGCTGTTTTTT
v_call: TRBV20-1; clone_size: few; d_call: .; j_call: TRBJ2-7; cdr3_aa: CSARDPGRHEQYF; cdr3_nt: TGCAGTGCTAGAGATCCAGGGCGACACGAGCAGTACTTC
v_call: TRBV5-6; clone_size: .; d_call: .; j_call: TRBJ2-1; cdr3_aa: CASSYGAAPRWSYNEQFF; cdr3_nt: TGTGCCAGCAGCTACGGCGCCGCCCCGAGGTGGTCCTACAATGAGCAGTTCTTC
v_call: TRBV12-3/TRBV12-4; clone_size: few; d_call: .; j_call: TRBJ1-1; cdr3_aa: CASSMDGAEAFF; cdr3_nt: TGTGCCAGCAGTATGGACGGGGCTGAAGCTTTCTTT
v_call: TRBV10-2; clone_size: .; d_call: TRBD2; j_call: TRBJ2-6; cdr3_aa: CASSRNSGSSGANVLTF; cdr3_nt: TGCGCCAGCTCCCGGAATAGCGGGAGTTCCGGGGCCAACGTCCTGACTTTC
v_call: TRBV30; clone_size: .; d_call: .; j_call: TRBJ2-7; cdr3_aa: CAWRGKGDGSSYEQYF; cdr3_nt: TGTGCCTGGAGGGGAAAGGGAGACGGGAGCTCCTACGAGCAGTACTTC
v_call: TRBV11-2; clone_size: many; d_call: .; j_call: TRBJ2-5; cdr3_aa: CASSSRRGWETQYF; cdr3_nt: TGTGCCAGCAGCTCACGTAGGGGCTGGGAGACCCAGTACTTC
v_call: TRBV7-9; clone_size: few; d_call: .; j_call: TRBJ2-7; cdr3_aa: CASRPPLQRDSYEQYF; cdr3_nt: TGTGCCAGCAGGCCCCCCCTGCAACGGGACTCCTACGAGCAGTACTTC
v_call: TRBV5-4; clone_size: few; d_call: TRBD2; j_call: TRBJ2-5; cdr3_aa: CASSLVGGRQETQYF; cdr3_nt: TGTGCCAGCAGCTTGGTGGGAGGGAGGCAAGAGACCCAGTACTTC
v_call: TRBV12-3/TRBV12-4; clone_size: .; d_call: .; j_call: TRBJ1-3; cdr3_aa: CASSFFGNTIYF; cdr3_nt: TGTGCCAGCAGTTTTTTTGGAAACACCATATATTTT
v_call: TRBV5-5; clone_size: .; d_call: .; j_call: TRBJ2-2; cdr3_aa: CARGLGLLGELFF; cdr3_nt: TGTGCCAGGGGCCTCGGGCTCCTCGGGGAGCTGTTTTTT
v_call: TRBV6-5; clone_size: .; d_call: .; j_call: TRBJ1-1; cdr3_aa: CASSFGRWAEAFF; cdr3_nt: TGTGCCAGCAGTTTCGGTAGGTGGGCTGAAGCTTTCTTT
v_call: TRBV7-9; clone_size: .; d_call: TRBD1; j_call: TRBJ2-1; cdr3_aa: CASSKPGQQYNEQFF; cdr3_nt: TGTGCCAGCAGCAAACCGGGACAGCAATACAATGAGCAGTTCTTC
v_call: TRBV18; clone_size: .; d_call: .; j_call: TRBJ2-7; cdr3_aa: CASSLTERVYAYEQYF; cdr3_nt: TGTGCCAGCTCACTTACCGAGCGGGTTTATGCCTACGAGCAGTACTTC
v_call: TRBV6-1; clone_size: .; d_call: TRBD2; j_call: TRBJ2-1; cdr3_aa: CASSDRSGSYNEQFF; cdr3_nt: TGTGCCAGCAGTGACAGGAGCGGGAGCTACAATGAGCAGTTCTTC
v_call: TRBV29-1; clone_size: .; d_call: .; j_call: TRBJ1-2; cdr3_aa: CSVGWGPAGGYTF; cdr3_nt: TGCAGCGTTGGATGGGGCCCCGCAGGAGGCTACACCTTC
v_call: TRBV7-8; clone_size: .; d_call: TRBD1; j_call: TRBJ2-3; cdr3_aa: CASSARGQGAITDTQYF; cdr3_nt: TGTGCCAGCAGCGCGAGAGGACAGGGGGCCATAACAGATACGCAGTATTTT
v_call: TRBV5-1; clone_size: large; d_call: .; j_call: TRBJ2-2; cdr3_aa: CASSLKAESTGELFF; cdr3_nt: TGCGCCAGCAGCTTGAAAGCGGAGTCCACCGGGGAGCTGTTTTTT
v_call: TRBV9; clone_size: few; d_call: .; j_call: TRBJ2-6; cdr3_aa: CASSPHRVPLWVLTF; cdr3_nt: TGTGCCAGCAGCCCTCACAGAGTACCACTCTGGGTCCTGACTTTC
v_call: TRBV20-1; clone_size: .; d_call: .; j_call: TRBJ2-5; cdr3_aa: CSAREISARETQYF; cdr3_nt: TGCAGTGCTAGAGAGATATCGGCCCGAGAGACCCAGTACTTC
v_call: TRBV10-2; clone_size: few; d_call: TRBD1; j_call: TRBJ2-7; cdr3_aa: CASSESTGTGTREQYF; cdr3_nt: TGCGCCAGCAGTGAGTCGACCGGGACAGGGACACGCGAGCAGTACTTC
v_call: TRBV5-1; clone_size: few; d_call: TRBD1; j_call: TRBJ2-1; cdr3_aa: CASSYRIRTGGNNEQFF; cdr3_nt: TGCGCCAGCAGTTACCGTATCCGGACAGGGGGGAACAATGAGCAGTTCTTC
v_call: TRBV3-1; clone_size: .; d_call: TRBD2; j_call: TRBJ2-1; cdr3_aa: CASSPGTSNEDNEQFF; cdr3_nt: TGTGCCAGCAGCCCCGGGACTAGCAACGAAGACAATGAGCAGTTCTTC
v_call: TRBV2; clone_size: few; d_call: TRBD2; j_call: TRBJ2-1; cdr3_aa: CASSTSGLYNEQFF; cdr3_nt: TGTGCCAGCAGTACTAGCGGGCTTTATAATGAGCAGTTCTTC
v_call: TRBV10-3; clone_size: few; d_call: TRBD1; j_call: TRBJ1-6; cdr3_aa: CAISEFYRDRGSSSYNSPLHF; cdr3_nt: TGTGCCATCAGTGAGTTTTACCGGGACAGGGGCTCAAGCTCCTATAATTCACCCCTCCACTTT
v_call: TRBV9; clone_size: .; d_call: .; j_call: TRBJ2-7; cdr3_aa: CASSVGPVYEQYF; cdr3_nt: TGTGCCAGCAGCGTCGGTCCTGTATACGAGCAGTACTTC
v_call: TRBV11-2; clone_size: few; d_call: .; j_call: TRBJ2-7; cdr3_aa: CASSSQGHKQYF; cdr3_nt: TGTGCCAGCAGCTCCCAAGGCCATAAGCAGTACTTC
v_call: TRBV4-1; clone_size: .; d_call: TRBD1; j_call: TRBJ1-2; cdr3_aa: CASSQEVLGRGIYGYTF; cdr3_nt: TGCGCCAGCAGCCAAGAAGTACTCGGCAGGGGGATTTATGGCTACACCTTC
v_call: TRBV10-3; clone_size: many; d_call: .; j_call: TRBJ1-5; cdr3_aa: CAISGRRQLNQPQHF; cdr3_nt: TGTGCCATCAGTGGGCGACGTCAGCTCAATCAGCCCCAGCATTTT
v_call: TRBV6-5; clone_size: .; d_call: TRBD2; j_call: TRBJ2-7; cdr3_aa: CASSRSSGRAGYEQYF; cdr3_nt: TGTGCCAGCAGCCGATCTAGCGGGAGGGCCGGTTACGAGCAGTACTTC
v_call: TRBV30; clone_size: many; d_call: .; j_call: TRBJ2-2; cdr3_aa: CAWSQGWGKAGELFF; cdr3_nt: TGTGCCTGGAGTCAAGGCTGGGGGAAGGCCGGGGAGCTGTTTTTT
v_call: TRBV21-1; clone_size: .; d_call: .; j_call: TRBJ2-7; cdr3_aa: CASSKEQTSYEQYF; cdr3_nt: TGTGCCAGCAGCAAAGAACAAACATCCTACGAGCAGTACTTC
v_call: TRBV5-1; clone_size: .; d_call: .; j_call: TRBJ2-3; cdr3_aa: CASGPQWGPDTQYF; cdr3_nt: TGCGCCAGCGGTCCCCAGTGGGGACCAGATACGCAGTATTTT
v_call: TRBV20-1; clone_size: few; d_call: .; j_call: TRBJ2-3; cdr3_aa: CSAPIRDAAVGDTQYF; cdr3_nt: TGCAGTGCTCCTATCCGGGACGCCGCTGTGGGGGATACGCAGTATTTT
v_call: TRBV20-1; clone_size: once; d_call: .; j_call: TRBJ2-1; cdr3_aa: CSARPLAEVYNEQFF; cdr3_nt: TGCAGTGCTAGACCACTAGCTGAAGTTTACAATGAGCAGTTCTTC
v_call: TRBV10-3; clone_size: .; d_call: .; j_call: TRBJ2-7; cdr3_aa: CAISPTEGYNYEQYF; cdr3_nt: TGTGCCATCAGTCCAACCGAGGGCTATAACTACGAGCAGTACTTC